A selection of T cell receptor beta chains follows, all from one sample in a study of shared clonotypes between healthy human individuals. Libraries were prepared by immunoSEQ multiplex PCR; TCRdb keeps only in-frame clonotypes and omits some of them. The table has a few million clones, 85% to 95% seen once; the top ten hold approximately 0.4%. The specimen was naive CD4+ T cells from PBMCs. All receptors come from a man aged 18 to 30 in good health. Some clones in this sample may be carry-over from other donors' samples. Each CDR3 is given with its conserved first and last residue. The order of the fields is D gene, J gene, clone size, V gene, CDR3 length, CDR3 protein, CDR3 DNA. D genes are given only for firm matches. The size field is filled for only some rows; it gives once, few, many or a size class.

d_call: .; j_call: TRBJ2-5; clone_size: .; v_call: TRBV29-1; cdr3_length: 12; cdr3_aa: CSVSPGVETQYF; cdr3_nt: TGCAGCGTTTCCCCAGGGGTGGAGACCCAGTACTTC
d_call: .; j_call: TRBJ2-1; clone_size: .; v_call: TRBV7-6; cdr3_length: 14; cdr3_aa: CASSLSSSYNEQFF; cdr3_nt: TGTGCCAGCAGCCTGTCTTCTAGTTACAATGAGCAGTTCTTC
d_call: TRBD1; j_call: TRBJ1-4; clone_size: .; v_call: TRBV6-1; cdr3_length: 14; cdr3_aa: CASSGTGTAEKLFF; cdr3_nt: TGTGCCAGCAGTGGCACCGGGACAGCAGAAAAACTGTTTTTT
d_call: .; j_call: TRBJ2-7; clone_size: .; v_call: TRBV6-1; cdr3_length: 14; cdr3_aa: CASSGYKGVHEQYF; cdr3_nt: TGTGCCAGCAGTGGATACAAGGGCGTCCACGAGCAGTACTTC
d_call: .; j_call: TRBJ1-5; clone_size: .; v_call: TRBV4-1; cdr3_length: 15; cdr3_aa: CASRDYIDRDQPQHF; cdr3_nt: TGCGCCAGCAGGGACTATATAGACAGAGATCAGCCCCAGCATTTT
d_call: .; j_call: TRBJ1-5; clone_size: once; v_call: TRBV6-1; cdr3_length: 20; cdr3_aa: CASSEPTGPGGTWAYQPQHF; cdr3_nt: TGTGCCAGCAGTGAACCCACGGGACCAGGAGGGACTTGGGCGTATCAGCCCCAGCATTTT
d_call: .; j_call: TRBJ2-1; clone_size: .; v_call: TRBV11-1; cdr3_length: 12; cdr3_aa: CASSQATGVQFF; cdr3_nt: TGTGCCAGCAGCCAGGCGACCGGGGTCCAGTTCTTC
d_call: .; j_call: TRBJ1-1; clone_size: once; v_call: TRBV7-8; cdr3_length: 16; cdr3_aa: CASSAPSGGAGTEAFF; cdr3_nt: TGTGCCAGCAGCGCCCCATCTGGCGGGGCTGGGACTGAAGCTTTCTTT
d_call: .; j_call: TRBJ2-3; clone_size: once; v_call: TRBV29-1; cdr3_length: 12; cdr3_aa: CSEKYSTDTQYF; cdr3_nt: TGCAGCGAGAAGTACTCTACAGATACGCAGTATTTT
d_call: .; j_call: TRBJ2-4; clone_size: .; v_call: TRBV5-4; cdr3_length: 16; cdr3_aa: CASSLVQGDAKNIQYF; cdr3_nt: TGTGCCAGCAGCTTGGTACAGGGAGACGCCAAAAACATTCAGTACTTC
d_call: TRBD2; j_call: TRBJ2-7; clone_size: .; v_call: TRBV6-5; cdr3_length: 16; cdr3_aa: CASSYGTSGRLHEQYF; cdr3_nt: TGTGCCAGCAGTTACGGGACTAGCGGGAGGCTCCACGAGCAGTACTTC
d_call: .; j_call: TRBJ2-1; clone_size: .; v_call: TRBV27; cdr3_length: 18; cdr3_aa: CASSPGPASTSSYNEQFF; cdr3_nt: TGTGCCAGCAGTCCGGGACCCGCGAGTACTAGCTCCTACAATGAGCAGTTCTTC
d_call: TRBD1; j_call: TRBJ1-4; clone_size: .; v_call: TRBV28; cdr3_length: 15; cdr3_aa: CASMTGRGATEKLFF; cdr3_nt: TGTGCCAGCATGACAGGGCGAGGAGCAACTGAAAAACTGTTTTTT
d_call: .; j_call: TRBJ2-7; clone_size: .; v_call: TRBV28; cdr3_length: 14; cdr3_aa: CASSPAGRRKERYF; cdr3_nt: TGTGCCAGCAGCCCGGCGGGGAGACGTAAAGAGCGGTACTTC
d_call: .; j_call: TRBJ2-5; clone_size: .; v_call: TRBV5-1; cdr3_length: 15; cdr3_aa: CASSGGTGSQETQYF; cdr3_nt: TGCGCCAGCAGCGGGGGAACGGGAAGTCAAGAGACCCAGTACTTC
d_call: .; j_call: TRBJ2-3; clone_size: .; v_call: TRBV29-1; cdr3_length: 14; cdr3_aa: CSARSSASADTQYF; cdr3_nt: TGCAGCGCCCGAAGCTCGGCCTCGGCAGATACGCAGTATTTT
d_call: TRBD1; j_call: TRBJ2-7; clone_size: .; v_call: TRBV5-6; cdr3_length: 14; cdr3_aa: CASSDDRGSYEQYF; cdr3_nt: TGTGCCAGCAGCGATGACAGGGGGTCCTACGAGCAGTACTTC
d_call: .; j_call: TRBJ2-7; clone_size: .; v_call: TRBV5-1; cdr3_length: 13; cdr3_aa: CASSPAASYEQYF; cdr3_nt: TGCGCCAGCAGCCCAGCGGCGTCCTACGAGCAGTACTTC
d_call: .; j_call: TRBJ2-7; clone_size: .; v_call: TRBV6-5; cdr3_length: 12; cdr3_aa: CASSYGTREQYF; cdr3_nt: TGTGCCAGCAGTTACGGGACGCGGGAGCAGTACTTC
d_call: .; j_call: TRBJ2-1; clone_size: .; v_call: TRBV27; cdr3_length: 15; cdr3_aa: CASSFQPHEDNEQFF; cdr3_nt: TGTGCCAGCAGTTTCCAGCCCCACGAGGACAATGAGCAGTTCTTC
d_call: TRBD2; j_call: TRBJ2-5; clone_size: .; v_call: TRBV6-5; cdr3_length: 13; cdr3_aa: CASSGTSVETQYF; cdr3_nt: TGTGCCAGCAGTGGGACTAGCGTAGAGACCCAGTACTTC
d_call: .; j_call: TRBJ2-5; clone_size: .; v_call: TRBV5-6; cdr3_length: 13; cdr3_aa: CASSLELQETQYF; cdr3_nt: TGTGCCAGCAGCTTGGAGCTCCAAGAGACCCAGTACTTC
d_call: .; j_call: TRBJ2-4; clone_size: once; v_call: TRBV21-1; cdr3_length: 17; cdr3_aa: CASSNEKGADGKNIQYF; cdr3_nt: TGTGCCAGCAGCAACGAAAAGGGGGCGGATGGCAAAAACATTCAGTACTTC
d_call: .; j_call: TRBJ2-7; clone_size: .; v_call: TRBV7-2; cdr3_length: 15; cdr3_aa: CASSLIGRSPYEQYF; cdr3_nt: TGTGCCAGCAGCTTGATCGGCCGATCGCCGTACGAGCAGTACTTC
d_call: .; j_call: TRBJ2-7; clone_size: .; v_call: TRBV30; cdr3_length: 12; cdr3_aa: CAGGRTPYEQYF; cdr3_nt: TGTGCCGGGGGCCGGACCCCCTACGAGCAGTACTTC
d_call: .; j_call: TRBJ2-5; clone_size: .; v_call: TRBV9; cdr3_length: 13; cdr3_aa: CASSDRSRETQYF; cdr3_nt: TGTGCCAGCAGCGATAGGTCGCGGGAGACCCAGTACTTC
d_call: .; j_call: TRBJ2-7; clone_size: .; v_call: TRBV18; cdr3_length: 13; cdr3_aa: CASSPTLTYEQYF; cdr3_nt: TGTGCCAGCTCACCCACCCTAACCTACGAGCAGTACTTC
d_call: .; j_call: TRBJ2-1; clone_size: .; v_call: TRBV6-5; cdr3_length: 16; cdr3_aa: CASSYSISPRDNEQFF; cdr3_nt: TGTGCCAGCAGTTACTCGATATCGCCCCGTGACAATGAGCAGTTCTTC
d_call: TRBD1; j_call: TRBJ2-7; clone_size: .; v_call: TRBV25-1; cdr3_length: 14; cdr3_aa: CASAEPGQIHEQYF; cdr3_nt: TGTGCCAGCGCGGAACCGGGACAGATACACGAGCAGTACTTC
d_call: .; j_call: TRBJ1-2; clone_size: .; v_call: TRBV5-1; cdr3_length: 14; cdr3_aa: CASSLVPGDYGYTF; cdr3_nt: TGCGCCAGCAGCTTAGTCCCAGGCGACTATGGCTACACCTTC
d_call: .; j_call: TRBJ2-1; clone_size: .; v_call: TRBV20-1; cdr3_length: 11; cdr3_aa: CSAGVTNEQFF; cdr3_nt: TGCAGTGCCGGGGTCACCAATGAGCAGTTCTTC
d_call: TRBD2; j_call: TRBJ2-1; clone_size: .; v_call: TRBV5-1; cdr3_length: 15; cdr3_aa: CASSLTAGGPDEQFF; cdr3_nt: TGCGCCAGCAGCTTAACGGCGGGAGGGCCGGATGAGCAGTTCTTC
d_call: .; j_call: TRBJ2-5; clone_size: .; v_call: TRBV7-2; cdr3_length: 13; cdr3_aa: CASSLRGGETQYF; cdr3_nt: TGTGCCAGCAGCTTAAGGGGCGGAGAGACCCAGTACTTC
d_call: .; j_call: TRBJ1-5; clone_size: .; v_call: TRBV7-9; cdr3_length: 16; cdr3_aa: CASSRTSRNSNQPQHF; cdr3_nt: TGTGCCAGCAGCCGTACCTCCCGGAATAGCAATCAGCCCCAGCATTTT
d_call: .; j_call: TRBJ2-3; clone_size: once; v_call: TRBV28; cdr3_length: 13; cdr3_aa: CASSGAGLDTQYF; cdr3_nt: TGTGCCAGCAGTGGGGCAGGGTTAGATACGCAGTATTTT
d_call: .; j_call: TRBJ2-7; clone_size: once; v_call: TRBV25-1; cdr3_length: 12; cdr3_aa: CASQPGLYEQYF; cdr3_nt: TGTGCCAGTCAGCCGGGACTCTACGAGCAGTACTTC
d_call: .; j_call: TRBJ1-1; clone_size: few; v_call: TRBV7-9; cdr3_length: 13; cdr3_aa: CASSLRVDRGAFF; cdr3_nt: TGTGCCAGCAGCTTACGGGTGGACCGGGGGGCTTTCTTT
d_call: .; j_call: TRBJ1-5; clone_size: few; v_call: TRBV28; cdr3_length: 12; cdr3_aa: CASSPSDQPQHF; cdr3_nt: TGTGCCAGCAGTCCCAGTGATCAGCCCCAGCATTTT
d_call: .; j_call: TRBJ2-7; clone_size: .; v_call: TRBV4-1; cdr3_length: 14; cdr3_aa: CASSRTLQSGEQYF; cdr3_nt: TGCGCCAGCAGCCGGACACTCCAATCAGGCGAGCAGTACTTC
d_call: .; j_call: TRBJ2-1; clone_size: once; v_call: TRBV27; cdr3_length: 11; cdr3_aa: CASSPGYEQFF; cdr3_nt: TGTGCCAGCAGTCCAGGGTATGAGCAGTTCTTC
d_call: TRBD2; j_call: TRBJ2-1; clone_size: .; v_call: TRBV7-3; cdr3_length: 16; cdr3_aa: CASSSGLAGRKNEQFF; cdr3_nt: TGTGCCAGCAGCTCGGGACTAGCGGGACGGAAAAATGAGCAGTTCTTC